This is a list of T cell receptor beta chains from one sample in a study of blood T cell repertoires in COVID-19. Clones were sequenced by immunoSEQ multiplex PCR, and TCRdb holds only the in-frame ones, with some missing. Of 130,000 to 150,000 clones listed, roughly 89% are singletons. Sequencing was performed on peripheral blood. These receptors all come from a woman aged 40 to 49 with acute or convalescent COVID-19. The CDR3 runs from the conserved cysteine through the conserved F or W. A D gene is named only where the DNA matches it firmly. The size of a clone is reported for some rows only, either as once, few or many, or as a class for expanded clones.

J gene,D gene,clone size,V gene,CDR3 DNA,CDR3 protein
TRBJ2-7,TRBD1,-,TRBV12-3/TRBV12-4,TGTGCCAGCAGCCGGGACAGGGTCTACGAGCAGTACTTC,CASSRDRVYEQYF
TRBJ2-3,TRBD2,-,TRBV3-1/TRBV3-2,TGTGCCAGCAGCGGACTAGCGGCTAGCACAGATACGCAGTATTTT,CASSGLAASTDTQYF
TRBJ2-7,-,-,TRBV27,TGTGCCAGCCGCCAGGACGGACTGAGCTCCTACGAGCAGTACTTC,CASRQDGLSSYEQYF
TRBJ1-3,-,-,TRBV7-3,TGTGCCAGCAGCTTAGCCGAGCCGCCTGGAAACACCATATATTTT,CASSLAEPPGNTIYF
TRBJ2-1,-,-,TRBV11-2,TGTGCCAGCAGCTTAGGAACGGGGAGGCAATACAATGAGCAGTTCTTC,CASSLGTGRQYNEQFF
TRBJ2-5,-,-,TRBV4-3,TGCGCCAGCAGCCAAGGACTAGTTGGAGAGACCCAGTACTTC,CASSQGLVGETQYF
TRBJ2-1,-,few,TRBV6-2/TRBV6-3,TGTGCCAGCAGTTACTCGGAGGGAAGCAATGAGCAGTTCTTC,CASSYSEGSNEQFF
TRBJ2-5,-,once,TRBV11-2,TGTGCCAGCAGCGCCAGGGTGACAGAGACCCAGTACTTC,CASSARVTETQYF
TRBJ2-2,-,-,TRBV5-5,TGTGCCAGCAGCTTGAGTACAGATTCGAACACCGGGGAGCTGTTTTTT,CASSLSTDSNTGELFF
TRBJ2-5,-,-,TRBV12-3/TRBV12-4,TGTGCCAGCAGTACAGGGAGCAGGGAGACCCAGTACTTC,CASSTGSRETQYF
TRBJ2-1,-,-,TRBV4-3,TGCGCCAGCAGCCCGGGGGTAGTCAATGAGCAGTTCTTC,CASSPGVVNEQFF
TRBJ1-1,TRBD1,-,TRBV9,TGTGCCTCCCGAAGAGGGGGCGTGAACACTGAAGCTTTCTTT,CASRRGGVNTEAFF
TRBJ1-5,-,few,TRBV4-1,TGCGCCAGCAGCCAAGACCCTAGGTTAAGGACCCAGCATTTT,CASSQDPRLRTQHF
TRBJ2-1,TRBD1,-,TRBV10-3,TGTGCCACCCTAGACAGGGCGGGCTCCTACAATGAGCAGTTCTTC,CATLDRAGSYNEQFF
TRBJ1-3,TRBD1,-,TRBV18,TGTGCCAGCGGGGGACAGGGCTTCTCTGGAAACACCATATATTTT,CASGGQGFSGNTIYF
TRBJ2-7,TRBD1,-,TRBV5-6,TGTGCCAGCAGCTCGCTCCGGGACAGGGGGTTCGGGACCGTCATCAAGCAGTACTTC,CASSSLRDRGFGTVIKQYF
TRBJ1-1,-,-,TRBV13,TGTGCCAGCAGCTTACTAGGAAAGAACACTGAAGCTTTCTTT,CASSLLGKNTEAFF
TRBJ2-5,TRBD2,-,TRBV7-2,TGTGCCAGCGGAGCGGGGGGGCGGGAGACCCAGTACTTC,CASGAGGRETQYF
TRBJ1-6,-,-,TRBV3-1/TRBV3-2,TGTGCCAGCAGCCAAGATTTAGGCAGGGTCCGTCCCCTCCACTTT,CASSQDLGRVRPLHF
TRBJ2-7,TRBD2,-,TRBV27,TGTGCCAGCAGCCCCGCCAGGACTAGCGGGATCCACGAGCAGTACTTC,CASSPARTSGIHEQYF
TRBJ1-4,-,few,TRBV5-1,TGCGCCAGCAGCTTGGTTGGCAGGGCCAATGAAAAACTGTTTTTT,CASSLVGRANEKLFF
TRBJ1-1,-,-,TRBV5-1,TGCGCCAGCAGGCCTACAGGAGACACTGAAGCTTTCTTT,CASRPTGDTEAFF
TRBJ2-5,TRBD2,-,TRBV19,TGTGCCACCCAGGAAGCGGGAGGCCGTGGGGAGACCCAGTACTTC,CATQEAGGRGETQYF
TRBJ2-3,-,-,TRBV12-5,TGTGCTAGTGGTTTGCTTGTTATTAGCACAGATACGCAGTATTTT,CASGLLVISTDTQYF
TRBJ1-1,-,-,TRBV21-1,TGTGCCAGCAGCAAAGTATCCGGGGGAGGAAGAACTGAAGCTTTCTTT,CASSKVSGGGRTEAFF
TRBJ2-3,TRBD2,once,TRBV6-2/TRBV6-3,TGTGCCAGCAGTTATGGGCTAGCGGGGGCCCCCACAGATACGCAGTATTTT,CASSYGLAGAPTDTQYF
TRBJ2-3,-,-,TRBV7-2,TGTGCCAGCAGCTTAGGTACAGGGCTAAGGGCAGATACGCAGTATTTT,CASSLGTGLRADTQYF
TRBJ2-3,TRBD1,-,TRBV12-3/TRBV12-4,TGTGCCAGCAGGGGGATTACAGGGGGTACGCAGTATTTT,CASRGITGGTQYF
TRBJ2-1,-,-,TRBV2,TGTGCCAGCAAACTCCTAGAGGTGAGCTCCTACAATGAGCAGTTCTTC,CASKLLEVSSYNEQFF
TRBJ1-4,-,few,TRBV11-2,TGTGCCAGCAGCTTGGGGAGGGCTAATGAAAAACTGTTTTTT,CASSLGRANEKLFF
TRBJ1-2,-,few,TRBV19,TGTGCCAGTAGTCCCCAGACAGGCCCGATTGGCTACACCTTC,CASSPQTGPIGYTF
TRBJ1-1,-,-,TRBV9,TGTGCCAGCAGCCCGTCGTGGCGGTACACTGAAGCTTTCTTT,CASSPSWRYTEAFF
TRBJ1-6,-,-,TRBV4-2,TGTGCCAGCAGCCAAGCAAGCCCTCAAAGCTCCTATAATTCACCCCTCCACTTT,CASSQASPQSSYNSPLHF
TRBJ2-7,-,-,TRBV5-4,TGTGCCAGCAGCGGGCCGCCGGGGGGCGGGAGCCACTACGAGCAGTACTTC,CASSGPPGGGSHYEQYF
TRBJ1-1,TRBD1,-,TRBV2,TGTGCCAGCAGTATACAGGGGACGATGCGGAACACTGAAGCTTTCTTT,CASSIQGTMRNTEAFF
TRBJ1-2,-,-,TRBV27,TGTGCCAGCTCCCAGGGAGGGGACTATGGCTACACCTTC,CASSQGGDYGYTF
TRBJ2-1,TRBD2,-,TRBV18,TGTGCCAGCTCGAGGGCTAGCGGGAGCGATGAGCAGTTCTTC,CASSRASGSDEQFF
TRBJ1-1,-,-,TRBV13,TGTGCCAGCAGCCCTAACACTGAAGCTTTCTTT,CASSPNTEAFF
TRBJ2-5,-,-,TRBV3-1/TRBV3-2,TGTGCCAGCAGAAACAGTTACCAAGAGACCCAGTACTTC,CASRNSYQETQYF
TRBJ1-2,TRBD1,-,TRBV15,TGTGCCACCAGCAGAGAAACAGGGGGGGGTGGCTACACCTTC,CATSRETGGGGYTF
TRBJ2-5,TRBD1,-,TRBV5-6,TGTGCCAGCAGCTTCGGGACAGGGTCGAACCAAGAGACCCAGTACTTC,CASSFGTGSNQETQYF
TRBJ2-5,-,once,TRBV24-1,TGTGCCACCAGTGATTTGTCGCTAGTGGAGACCCAGTACTTC,CATSDLSLVETQYF
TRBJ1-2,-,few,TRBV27,TGTGCCAGCAGTTTATCCCCGGGGTATGGCTACACCTTC,CASSLSPGYGYTF
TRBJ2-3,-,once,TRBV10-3,TGTGCCATCCGTTTGTTCGCCACTAGCACAGATACGCAGTATTTT,CAIRLFATSTDTQYF
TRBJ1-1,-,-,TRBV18,TGTGCCAGCTCACCGGGGAGGGACACTGAAGCTTTCTTT,CASSPGRDTEAFF
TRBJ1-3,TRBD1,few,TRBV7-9,TGTGCCAGCTTTACAGGGGGGGAGTTAGGTGGAAACACCATATATTTT,CASFTGGELGGNTIYF
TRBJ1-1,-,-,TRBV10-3,TGTGCCATCGGGCCTCGGGGCACTGAAGCTTTCTTT,CAIGPRGTEAFF